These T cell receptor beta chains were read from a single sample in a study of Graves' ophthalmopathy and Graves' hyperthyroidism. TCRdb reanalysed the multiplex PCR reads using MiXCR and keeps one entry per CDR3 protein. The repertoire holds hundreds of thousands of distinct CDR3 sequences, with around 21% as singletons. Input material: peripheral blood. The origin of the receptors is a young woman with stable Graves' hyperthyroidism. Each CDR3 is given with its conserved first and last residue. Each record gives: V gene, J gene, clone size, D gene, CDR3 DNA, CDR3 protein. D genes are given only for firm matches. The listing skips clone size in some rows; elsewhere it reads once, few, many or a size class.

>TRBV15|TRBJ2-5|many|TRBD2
TGTGCCACCAGCAGAGTAGGAGGCCGGACTAGTTCAGAGACCCAGTACTTC
CATSRVGGRTSSETQYF
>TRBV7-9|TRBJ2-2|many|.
TGTGCCAGCAGCTCTGCCGCCCGTACCGGGGAGCTGTTTTTT
CASSSAARTGELFF
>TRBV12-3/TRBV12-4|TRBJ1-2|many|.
TGTGCCAGCAGTTTTGATCGACAGAACGTTCTCTTC
CASSFDRQNVLF
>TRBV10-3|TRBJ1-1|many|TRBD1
TGTGCCATCACCGTGACAGGGGTGACCACTGAAGCTTTCTTT
CAITVTGVTTEAFF
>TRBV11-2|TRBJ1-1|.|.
TGTGCCAGCACCCGGGCGAGGAACACTGAAGCTTTCTTT
CASTRARNTEAFF
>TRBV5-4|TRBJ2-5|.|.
TGTGCCAGCAGCTTACAACAGGGAGCTGGCCAAGAGACCCAGTACTTC
CASSLQQGAGQETQYF
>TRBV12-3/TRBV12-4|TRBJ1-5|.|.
TGTGCCAGCAGTCCCCCTGCGGGCTTCTATAGCAATCAGCCCCAGCATTTT
CASSPPAGFYSNQPQHF
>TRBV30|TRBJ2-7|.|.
TGTGCCTCAACAGGACTTGACTACGAGCAGTACTTC
CASTGLDYEQYF
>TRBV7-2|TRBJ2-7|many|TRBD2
TGTGCCAGCAGCGGACTAGCGGATTACTACGAGCAGTACTTC
CASSGLADYYEQYF
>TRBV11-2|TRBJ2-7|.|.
TGTGCCAGCAGCTTCTCTCAGGGAATTTCCTACGAGCAGTACTTC
CASSFSQGISYEQYF
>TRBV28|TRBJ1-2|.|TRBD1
TGTGCCAGCAGTTTCACGGGACAGGTCTATGGCTACACCTTC
CASSFTGQVYGYTF
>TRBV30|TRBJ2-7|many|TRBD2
TGTGCCTGGAGTGTCCCACTAGCGGGGGTCTACGAGCAGTACTTC
CAWSVPLAGVYEQYF
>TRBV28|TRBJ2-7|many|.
TGTGCCAGCAGTTCCGGGAGCGGGTCCTACGAGCAGTACTTC
CASSSGSGSYEQYF
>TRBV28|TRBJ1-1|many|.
TGTGCCAGCAGTCCTCCCGGGTTTGAAGCTTTCTTT
CASSPPGFEAFF
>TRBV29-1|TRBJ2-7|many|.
TGCAGCATGCTGGGCAGGGCCTACGAGCAGTACTTC
CSMLGRAYEQYF
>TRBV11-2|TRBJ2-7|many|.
TGTGCCAGCAGCTTAGTCAGGGGGGCTTCCTACGAGCAGTACTTC
CASSLVRGASYEQYF
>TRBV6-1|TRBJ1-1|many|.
TGTGCCAGCAGCCCTTTTGGGGGGAACACTGAAGTTTTCTTT
CASSPFGGNTEVFF
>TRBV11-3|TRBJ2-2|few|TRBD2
TGTGCCAGCAGCACAAAAGCGGGGGGTACCGGGGAGCTGTTTTTT
CASSTKAGGTGELFF
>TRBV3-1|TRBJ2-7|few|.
TGTGCCAGCAGCCAAGACGCAGGGTCATATGCCTACGAGCAGTACTTC
CASSQDAGSYAYEQYF
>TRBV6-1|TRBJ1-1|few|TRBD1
TGTGCCAGCAGTGGACAGGGGTTGAACACTGAAGCTTTCTTT
CASSGQGLNTEAFF
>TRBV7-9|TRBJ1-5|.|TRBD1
TGTGCCAGCAGCTGGGGGGGGACAGGGACTCAGCCCCATCATTTT
CASSWGGTGTQPHHF
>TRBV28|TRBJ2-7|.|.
TGTGCCAGCAGTTTCAGGGTCCAGGGCTACGAGCAGTACTTC
CASSFRVQGYEQYF
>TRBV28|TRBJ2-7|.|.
TGTGCCAGCAGTCCTTCCCGGTCGCCCAGCTCCTACGAGCAGTACTTC
CASSPSRSPSSYEQYF
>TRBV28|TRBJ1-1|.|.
TGTGCCAGCAGTCCCCGTAGCCCCCGGGACACTGAAGCTTTTTTT
CASSPRSPRDTEAFF
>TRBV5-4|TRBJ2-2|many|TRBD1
TGTGCCAGCAGCATGGACAGGGTGGTCGGGGAGCTGTTTTTT
CASSMDRVVGELFF
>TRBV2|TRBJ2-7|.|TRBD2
TGTGCCAGCAGTGAAGCGCAGACTAGCTTTATCTACGAGCAGTACTTC
CASSEAQTSFIYEQYF
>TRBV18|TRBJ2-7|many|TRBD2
TGTGCCAGCTCACCATTGACTAGCGGGAGATTCTACGAGCAGTACTTC
CASSPLTSGRFYEQYF
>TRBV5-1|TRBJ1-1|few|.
TGCGCCAGCAGCTTGAACTCCCCGGCTGAAGCTTTCTTT
CASSLNSPAEAFF
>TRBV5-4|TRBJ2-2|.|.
TGTGCCAGCAGCTTAGGGGTTGCGGCACGCACCGGGGAGCTGTTTTTT
CASSLGVAARTGELFF
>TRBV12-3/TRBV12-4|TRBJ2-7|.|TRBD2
TGTGCCAGTAACGGGGGGTCTTCGGGGTCCTACGAGCAGTACTTC
CASNGGSSGSYEQYF
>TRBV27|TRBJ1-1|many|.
TGTGCCAGCAGTTTAGGTGGACTTCGGGGAACGGCTTTCTTT
CASSLGGLRGTAFF
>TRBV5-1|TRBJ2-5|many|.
TGCGCCAGCAGCTTTGTGGGCCAAGAGACCCAGTACTTC
CASSFVGQETQYF
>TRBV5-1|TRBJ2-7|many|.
TGCGCCAGCAGCCTGATTATTGGGGACACCTACGAGCAGTACTTC
CASSLIIGDTYEQYF
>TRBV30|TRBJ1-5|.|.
TGTGCCTGGAGTATTCAGGACAATCAGCCCCAGCATTTT
CAWSIQDNQPQHF
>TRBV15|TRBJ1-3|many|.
TGTGCCACCAGCAGAGATAGGACGCCTGGAAACACCATATATTTT
CATSRDRTPGNTIYF
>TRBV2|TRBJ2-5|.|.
TGTGCCAGCAGTGGCCCCGGCGGGACGCAAGAGACCCAGTACTTC
CASSGPGGTQETQYF
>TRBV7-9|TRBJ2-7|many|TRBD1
TGTGCCAGCAGATCCTTGCGCACAGGGGTAAGAGGGACCTACGAGCAGTACTTC
CASRSLRTGVRGTYEQYF
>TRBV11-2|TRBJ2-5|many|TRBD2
TGTGCCAGCAGCTCTGGACTAGCGGGACGTGGCCGGGGGACCCAGTACTTC
CASSSGLAGRGRGTQYF
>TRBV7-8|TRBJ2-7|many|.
TGTGTCAGCACCAGGGCGATTGTGGACGAGCAGTACTTC
CVSTRAIVDEQYF
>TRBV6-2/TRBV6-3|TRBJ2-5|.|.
TGTGCCAGCAGGACTGAGCGACATGGCCAAGAGACCCAGTACTTC
CASRTERHGQETQYF
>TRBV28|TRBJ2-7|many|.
TGTGCCAGCAGTGTTTACAAAGGGACAAGGGGTTACGAGCAGTACTTC
CASSVYKGTRGYEQYF
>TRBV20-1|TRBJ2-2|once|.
TGCAGTGCTTCAGGGAAATCCACCGGGGAGCTGTTTTTT
CSASGKSTGELFF
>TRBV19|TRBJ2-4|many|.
TGTGCCAGTAGTATAGGTGCCAGAGCAATAAACATTCAGTACTTC
CASSIGARAINIQYF
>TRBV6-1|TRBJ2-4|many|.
TGTGCCAGCAGTGAAGGGCCCCAAAACATTCAGTACTTC
CASSEGPQNIQYF
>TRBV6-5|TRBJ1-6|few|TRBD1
TGTGCCAGCAGTAACCCCGGGACAGGGGATAATTCACCCCTCCACTTT
CASSNPGTGDNSPLHF
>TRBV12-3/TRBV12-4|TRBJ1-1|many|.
TGTGCCAGCAGTGAAGTCATGGGGGGCACTGAAGCTTTCTTT
CASSEVMGGTEAFF
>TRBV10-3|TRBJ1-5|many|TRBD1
TGTGCCATCAGTGAACAGGGGGCGGGCAATCAGCCCCAGCATTTT
CAISEQGAGNQPQHF